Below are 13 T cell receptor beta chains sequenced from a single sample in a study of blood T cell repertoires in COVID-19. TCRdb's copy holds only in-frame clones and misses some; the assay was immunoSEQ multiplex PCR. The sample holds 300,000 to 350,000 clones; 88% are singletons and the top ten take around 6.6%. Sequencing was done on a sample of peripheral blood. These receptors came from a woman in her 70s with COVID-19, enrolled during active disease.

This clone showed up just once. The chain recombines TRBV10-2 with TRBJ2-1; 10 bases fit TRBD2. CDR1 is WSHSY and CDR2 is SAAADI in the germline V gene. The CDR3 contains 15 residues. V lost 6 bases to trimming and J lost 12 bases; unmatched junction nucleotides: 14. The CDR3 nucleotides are TGCGCCAGCAGCTTTGTTCTAGCGGGGGCGGAGGGGCAGTTCTTC. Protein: CASSFVLAGAEGQFF.

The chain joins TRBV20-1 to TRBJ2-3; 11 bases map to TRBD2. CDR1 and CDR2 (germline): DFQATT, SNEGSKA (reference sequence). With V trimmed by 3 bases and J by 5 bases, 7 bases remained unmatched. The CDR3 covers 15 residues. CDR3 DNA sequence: TGCAGTGCTAGTGTTAGCGGGGGGGCTGGAGATACGCAGTATTTT. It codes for CSASVSGGAGDTQYF.

The CDR3: CASSLGGGFQGGYTF. DNA for the CDR3: TGTGCCAGCAGCTTGGGTGGGGGGTTTCAAGGCGGCTACACCTTC. The chain recombines TRBV5-4 with TRBJ1-2; D perhaps matches TRBD1 (5 bases). Trimming removed 0 bases at V and 8 bases at J, with 17 bases between. CDR3 length: 15 amino acids. Germline lookup yields CDR1 SGHNT and CDR2 YYREEE (reference sequence).

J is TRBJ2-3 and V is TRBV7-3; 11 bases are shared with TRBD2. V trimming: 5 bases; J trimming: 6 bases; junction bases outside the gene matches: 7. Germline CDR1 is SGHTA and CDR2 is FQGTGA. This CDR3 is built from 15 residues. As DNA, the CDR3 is TGTGCCAGCAGCCCTAGCGGGGGGTCGGTGGATACGCAGTATTTT. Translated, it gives CASSPSGGSVDTQYF.

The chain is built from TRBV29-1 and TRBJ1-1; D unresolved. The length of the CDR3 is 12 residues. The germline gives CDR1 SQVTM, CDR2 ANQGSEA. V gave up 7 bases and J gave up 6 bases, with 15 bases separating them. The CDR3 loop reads CSARGGSPEAFF. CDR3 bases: TGCAGCGCCCGCGGTGGCAGCCCTGAAGCTTTCTTT.

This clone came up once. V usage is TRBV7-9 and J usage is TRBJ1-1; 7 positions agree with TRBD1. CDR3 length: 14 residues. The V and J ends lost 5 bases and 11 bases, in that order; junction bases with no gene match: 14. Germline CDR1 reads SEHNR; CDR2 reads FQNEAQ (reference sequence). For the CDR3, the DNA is TGTGCCAGCAGCGGAGGGACAGCGAGAGTTGGGGCTTTCTTT. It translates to CASSGGTARVGAFF.

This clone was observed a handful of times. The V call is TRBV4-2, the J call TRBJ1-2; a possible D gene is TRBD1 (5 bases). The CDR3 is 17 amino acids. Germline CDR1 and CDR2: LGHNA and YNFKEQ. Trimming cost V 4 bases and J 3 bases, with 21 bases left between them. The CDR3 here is CASSRDLRAPTDYGYTF. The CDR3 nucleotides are TGTGCCAGCAGCCGCGATCTCAGGGCCCCTACAGACTATGGCTACACCTTC.

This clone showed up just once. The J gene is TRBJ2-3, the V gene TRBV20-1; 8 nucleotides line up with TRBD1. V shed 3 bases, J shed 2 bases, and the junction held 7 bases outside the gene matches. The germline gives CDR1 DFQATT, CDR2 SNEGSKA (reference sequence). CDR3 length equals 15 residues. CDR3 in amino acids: CSASSGGSFTDTQYF. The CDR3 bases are TGCAGTGCTAGTTCAGGGGGCAGCTTCACAGATACGCAGTATTTT.

The CDR3 DNA reads as TGTGCCTGGAGTACATGGACAGGGGAAATGAACACTGAAGCTTTCTTT. Amino acid sequence: CAWSTWTGEMNTEAFF. The chain recombines TRBV30 with TRBJ1-1, with TRBD1 matching 9 bases. The CDR3 loop spans 16 amino acids. Per germline, CDR1 GTSNPN and CDR2 SVGIG (reference sequence). V dropped 2 bases and J dropped 0; count of bases not matched to a gene: 7.

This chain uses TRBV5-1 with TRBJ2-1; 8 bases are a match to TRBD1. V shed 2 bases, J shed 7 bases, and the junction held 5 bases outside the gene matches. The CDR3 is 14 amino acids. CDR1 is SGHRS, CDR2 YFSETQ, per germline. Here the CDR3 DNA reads TGCGCCAGCAGCTTCTTCCAGGGGGCTAATGAGCAGTTCTTC. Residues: CASSFFQGANEQFF.

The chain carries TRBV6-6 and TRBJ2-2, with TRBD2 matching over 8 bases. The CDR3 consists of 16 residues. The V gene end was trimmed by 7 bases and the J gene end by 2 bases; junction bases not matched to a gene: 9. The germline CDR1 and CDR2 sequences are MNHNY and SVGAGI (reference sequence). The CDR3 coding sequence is TGTGCCAGCACCAACGGGAGGGACACCAACACCGGGGAGCTGTTTTTT. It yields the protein CASTNGRDTNTGELFF.

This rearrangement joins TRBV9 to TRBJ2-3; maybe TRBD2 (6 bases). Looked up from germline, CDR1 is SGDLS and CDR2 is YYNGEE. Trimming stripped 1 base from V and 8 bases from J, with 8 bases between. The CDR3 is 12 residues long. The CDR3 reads CASSVTGGTQYF. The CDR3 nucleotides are TGTGCCAGCAGCGTAACCGGGGGTACGCAGTATTTT. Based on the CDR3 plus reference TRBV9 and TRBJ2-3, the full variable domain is DSGVTQTPKHLITATGQRVTLRCSPRSGDLSVYWYQQSLDQGLQFLIQYYNGEERAKGNILERFSAQQFPDLHSELNLSSLELGDSALYFCASSVTGGTQYFGPGTRLTVL.

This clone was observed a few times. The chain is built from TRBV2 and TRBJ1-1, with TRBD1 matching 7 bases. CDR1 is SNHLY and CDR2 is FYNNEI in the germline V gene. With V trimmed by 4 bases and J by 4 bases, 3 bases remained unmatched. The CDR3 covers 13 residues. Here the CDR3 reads CASSVRTGTEAFF. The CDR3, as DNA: TGTGCCAGCAGTGTAAGGACAGGCACTGAAGCTTTCTTT.